These 11 T cell receptor beta chains originate from one sample sequenced in a study of early T cells in non-severe SARS-CoV-2 infection. TCRdb reanalysed the 5' RACE reads using MiXCR and keeps one entry per CDR3 protein. The sample consists of approximately 46,000 distinct CDR3 sequences, 20% to 25% of them appearing once. Sequenced here: whole blood, sampled at baseline. The receptor set was obtained from an adult who was a healthcare worker with PCR-confirmed SARS-CoV-2 infection or an uninfected control (not recorded which).

This clonotype came up a few times. V is TRBV11-2 and J is TRBJ1-2; TRBD1 matches 7 bases. V gave up 3 bases and J gave up 8 bases; unmatched junction bases: 6. The CDR3 is 13 amino acids. Germline CDR1 is SGHAT and CDR2 is FQNNGV. Here the CDR3 DNA reads TGTGCCAGCAGCTTCAGGGGGAACGAGGGCTACACCTTC. Amino acid sequence: CASSFRGNEGYTF.

There are many counts of this clonotype. The chain is built from TRBV7-8 and TRBJ2-2, with D unclear. CDR1 is SGHVS and CDR2 is FQNEAQ in the germline V gene. With 1 base removed from V and 4 bases from J, the gap between germline ends came to 7 bases. The CDR3 extends over 14 amino acids. CDR3 in DNA: TGTGCCAGCAGCTTAGGCACAACCACCGGGGAGCTGTTTTTT. Its translation: CASSLGTTTGELFF.

The chain couples TRBV7-6 to TRBJ2-2; D could derive from TRBD1 or TRBD2 (5 bases each). This CDR3 comprises 13 residues. The V end lost 5 bases, the J end lost 4 bases, and 8 bases lay between the germline ends. Germline V gene sequence: CDR1 SGHVS, CDR2 FNYEAQ. The DNA for the CDR3 is TGTGCCAGCAGCGTCGGGACCACCGGGGAGCTGTTTTTT. This sequence encodes CASSVGTTGELFF.

This chain connects TRBV4-2 to TRBJ2-2; D might be TRBD1 (7 bases). This CDR3 contains 16 residues. Germline CDR1 reads LGHNA; CDR2 reads YNFKEQ. Trimming removed 1 base from V and 7 bases from J, with 16 bases in between. CDR3 residues: CASSQGAGGIDGELFF. CDR3 DNA sequence: TGTGCCAGCAGCCAAGGTGCAGGGGGGATTGACGGGGAGCTGTTTTTT.

This chain joins TRBV18 and TRBJ1-3; unclear D gene. Trimming took 6 bases from V and 8 from J, leaving 8 bases between them. CDR1 is KGHSH and CDR2 is LQKENI in the germline V gene. The CDR3 spans 11 residues. The CDR3 DNA reads as TGTGCCAGCTCCCCGGAGGACACCATATATTTT. This sequence encodes CASSPEDTIYF.

The CDR3 DNA follows: TGTGCCAGCAGCCGGGTGGCTAGCGGGAAAGAGACCCAGTACTTC. This translates into CASSRVASGKETQYF. This chain joins TRBV7-8 and TRBJ2-5; TRBD2 agrees at 9 bases. V dropped 5 bases and J dropped 3; count of bases not matched to a gene: 7. The CDR3 contains 15 residues. CDR1 is SGHVS, CDR2 FQNEAQ, per germline.

This clonotype was seen more than once but under ten times. This chain joins TRBV20-1 and TRBJ2-3; D not certain. This CDR3 spans 16 amino acids. Germline values: CDR1 DFQATT, CDR2 SNEGSKA (reference sequence). Trimming left V 3 bases short and J 0 bases short, with 16 bases between. CDR3 sequence reads: CSASSTLSFSTDTQYF. The CDR3 DNA sequence: TGCAGTGCTAGTTCTACTCTAAGCTTTAGCACAGATACGCAGTATTTT.

This clonotype was seen ten or more times. V usage is TRBV20-1 and J usage is TRBJ1-3; D call uncertain. The CDR3 spans 15 residues. V lost 3 bases, J lost 2 bases, and 14 bases lay in between. Germline V gene data show CDR1 as DFQATT and CDR2 as SNEGSKA (reference sequence). CDR3 sequence reads: CSARPRRAAGNTIYF. DNA for the CDR3: TGCAGTGCTAGGCCCCGGCGGGCCGCTGGAAACACCATATATTTT.

Only a few counts were recorded for this clonotype. This sequence joins TRBV7-9 and TRBJ2-7, with a tentative D call TRBD1 (6 bases). The CDR3 runs 14 residues. CDR1 SEHNR and CDR2 FQNEAQ come from the germline V gene (reference sequence). Trimming removed 5 bases at V and 2 bases at J, with 13 bases between. In DNA form, the CDR3 reads TGTGCCAGCAGCCCCACAGGGATCGCCTACGAGCAGTACTTC. Its protein is CASSPTGIAYEQYF.

The CDR3 DNA reads TGTGCCAGCAGCCCGCGGACTAGCGGGGTCTTGGGAGAGACCCAGTACTTC. Translating it yields CASSPRTSGVLGETQYF. The chain carries TRBV9 and TRBJ2-5; 12 positions match TRBD2. The CDR3 covers 17 residues. Germline V gene lookup returns CDR1 SGDLS and CDR2 YYNGEE. J was trimmed by 4 bases and V by 4 bases; bases with no gene match: 11.

Sample share makes this clonotype medium-sized. The genes are TRBV6-4 and TRBJ1-1; the D is unclear. CDR1 is MRHNA, CDR2 SNTAGT, per germline. Between the trimmed V and J ends, which lost 7 bases and 4 bases, there was a span of 22 bases. There are 16 residues in the CDR3. The CDR3 DNA reads as TGTGCCAGCATGCCCCCTGGACGGCCTCGGGTCACTGAAGCTTTCTTT. Encoded protein: CASMPPGRPRVTEAFF.